This T cell receptor beta chain was captured by sequencing in a study of OX40 agonist ivuxolimab in advanced cancers. Overall study results and limits: There were also nonresponders showing low normalized T-cell clonal expansion.

Researchers took blood at baseline, on cycle 4 day 1, and on cycle 7 day 1. Some clones are missing from TCRdb's copy, which holds only in-frame ones; the method was immunoSEQ multiplex PCR. Of around 45,000 clones in the sample, about nine tenths were seen once. Concerning this clone itself: The antigen is not known.

This CDR3 region has 13 residues. V lost 0 bases and J lost 4, with 4 bases in between. Germline V lookup: CDR1 MNHEY, CDR2 SMNVEV (reference sequence). The source of this sequence is an adult with an advanced solid tumor such as melanoma, head and neck, liver or kidney cancer. The chain combines TRBV27 with TRBJ2-1; no reliable D call. The sequencing used CD4+ or CD8+ T cells sorted from blood, collected in a trial of the OX40 agonist ivuxolimab. This CDR3 reads CASSLSRYNEQFF. Written as DNA, the CDR3 is TGTGCCAGCAGTTTATCGCGGTACAATGAGCAGTTCTTC.